Following are 31 T cell receptor beta chains from one sample sequenced in a study of cytomegalovirus exposure and HLA in healthy donors. Vbeta (60) and Jbeta (13) primers were used in the PCR. Clones were read by immunoSEQ multiplex PCR, and TCRdb kept only the in-frame ones, dropping some. Of about 130,000 clones listed, around 8.5% are singletons. The sample was PBMCs. Receptors were obtained from a man aged 40-50 years in good health and CMV-seronegative.

This clone was seen only a few times. This chain links TRBV5-1 with TRBJ2-7, with TRBD2 matching 13 bases. The CDR3 spans 16 residues. CDR1 is SGHRS, CDR2 YFSETQ, per germline. V dropped 1 base and J dropped 4; count of bases not matched to a gene: 5. CDR3 loop: CASSLRLAGGSYEQYF. CDR3 DNA: TGCGCCAGCAGCTTGAGACTAGCGGGGGGATCATACGAGCAGTACTTC.

This clone occurred a few times. The chain is built from TRBV6-5 and TRBJ2-7, with TRBD1 as a possible D gene (6 bases). The germline gives CDR1 MNHEY, CDR2 SVGAGI. The CDR3 totals 13 residues. V lost 7 bases to trimming and J lost 6 bases, with 16 bases between them. The CDR3 region is CASTRNRVAEQYF. CDR3 sequence (DNA): TGTGCCAGCACCCGAAACAGGGTTGCCGAGCAGTACTTC.

Only a few counts were recorded for this clone. A read error may produce the germline difference seen at one junction end. The genes are TRBV5-8 and TRBJ1-6, with 8 bases fitting TRBD1. This CDR3 has 15 residues. Germline V CDR1 and CDR2: SGHTS, YDEGEE. The CDR3 spells CASRAGGPYNSPPHF. The DNA for the CDR3 is TGTGCCAGCAGGGCAGGGGGCCCCTATAATTCACCCCCCCACTTT.

This clone was recorded a few times. The gene calls are TRBV5-4 and TRBJ2-4; 10 nucleotides agree with TRBD1. V lost 1 base, J lost 8 bases, and 6 bases stayed unmatched. Germline CDR1 and CDR2: SGHNT and YYREEE (reference sequence). This CDR3 has 15 amino acids. CDR3 protein: CASSLSDRGFDIQYF. CDR3 DNA sequence: TGTGCCAGCAGCTTGTCGGACAGGGGGTTTGACATTCAGTACTTC.

This clone appeared a few times. This chain connects TRBV5-6 to TRBJ2-7; perhaps TRBD1 as D (5 bases). The germline gives CDR1 SGHDT, CDR2 YYEEEE. This CDR3 contains 14 residues. V dropped 1 base and J dropped 3 bases, with 11 bases sitting between them. In DNA, the CDR3 is TGTGCCAGCAGCTTGACAGGTTGGGACTACGAGCAGTACTTC. It translates to CASSLTGWDYEQYF.

This clone showed up just a few times. The rearrangement joins TRBV6-1 to TRBJ2-7; TRBD1 matches 8 bases. Trimming removed 1 base from V and 3 bases from J; junction bases left unmatched: 5. The CDR3 contains 15 residues. Germline-derived CDR1 and CDR2 are MNHNS and SASEGT. CDR3 bases: TGTGCCAGCAGTGAAGAAAGGGGGACAGGCTACGAGCAGTACTTC. Protein sequence: CASSEERGTGYEQYF.

This sequence joins TRBV6-1 and TRBJ2-5; 10 bases agree with TRBD1. Germline values: CDR1 MNHNS, CDR2 SASEGT. With V trimmed by 4 bases and J by 1 base, 0 bases remained unmatched. There are 14 residues in the CDR3. CDR3 in amino acids: CASSGTGGQETQYF. The DNA for the CDR3 is TGTGCCAGCAGTGGGACAGGGGGCCAAGAGACCCAGTACTTC.

This clone was detected only a few times. The chain carries TRBV7-2 and TRBJ1-2; TRBD1 matches at 8 bases. Germline assignment: CDR1 SGHTA and CDR2 FQGNSA. Germline trimming cut 0 bases from V and 2 bases from J; bases unmatched to any gene: 11. The CDR3 consists of 18 residues. CDR3 residues: CASSLARGRQGPNYGYTF. The CDR3 bases are TGTGCCAGCAGCTTAGCGCGGGGTCGACAGGGGCCCAACTATGGCTACACCTTC. The full variable domain, rest sourced from reference TRBV7-2 and TRBJ1-2, is GAGVSQSPSNKVTEKGKDVELRCDPISGHTALYWYRQSLGQGLEFLIYFQGNSAPDKSGLPSDRFSAERTGGSVSTLTIQRTQQEDSAVYLCASSLARGRQGPNYGYTFGSGTRLTVV.

This clone appeared a few times. The genes are TRBV7-6 and TRBJ1-2; D remains ambiguous. The V and J ends lost 4 bases and 7 bases respectively, with 16 bases between them. The CDR3 is made up of 14 amino acids. Germline CDR1 SGHVS, CDR2 FNYEAQ. The CDR3 region is CASSSRGWYGGYTF. CDR3 DNA: TGTGCCAGCAGCTCCCGAGGGTGGTATGGTGGCTACACCTTC.

The CDR3 bases are TGCGCCAGCAGCCTTGGAGATTCTGAAAAACTGTTTTTT. Its translation is CASSLGDSEKLFF. The chain couples TRBV5-1 to TRBJ1-4; no definite D call. Germline V lookup: CDR1 SGHRS, CDR2 YFSETQ. Trimming cost V 4 bases and J 7 bases, with 11 bases left between them. CDR3 size: 13 residues.

This clone appeared a few times. The chain has TRBV4-2 and TRBJ1-5, with D possibly matching TRBD1 (5 bases). Germline V gives CDR1 LGHNA, CDR2 YNFKEQ. V was pared by 6 bases and J by 3 bases, with 15 bases between. The length of the CDR3 is 15 residues. DNA for the CDR3: TGTGCCAGCAGGGATTCACTGACAGCCAATCAGCCCCAGCATTTT. Translation gives CASRDSLTANQPQHF.

The V and J genes are TRBV6-1 and TRBJ2-5, with D tentatively TRBD2 (6 bases). The ends were cut back, 6 bases at V and 4 bases at J, with 15 bases in the middle. CDR3 length: 14 amino acids. Germline CDR1 MNHNS, CDR2 SASEGT. This chain's CDR3 is CASRTNLAPETQYF. The CDR3 bases are TGTGCCAGCAGGACCAACCTAGCGCCAGAGACCCAGTACTTC.

The chain employs TRBV19 and TRBJ2-1; 9 bases line up with TRBD2. V shed 6 bases, J shed 9 bases, and the junction held 12 bases outside the gene matches. CDR3 length equals 15 residues. Germline V gene sequence: CDR1 LNHDA, CDR2 SQIVND (reference sequence). CDR3 residues: CASSSGTSSLGEQFF. DNA of the CDR3: TGTGCCAGTAGCTCCGGGACTAGCTCTCTCGGTGAGCAGTTCTTC.

This clone occurred a few times. CDR3 nucleotide sequence: TGTGCCAGCAGCCCATACCCGGGTCGGAATGAGCAGTTCTTC. This codes for CASSPYPGRNEQFF. J is TRBJ2-1 and V is TRBV7-9, with D unresolved. V was clipped by 5 bases and J by 7 bases, with 15 bases between them. CDR1 is SEHNR, CDR2 FQNEAQ, per germline (reference sequence). The CDR3 is 14 residues long. Filled out from reference TRBV7-9 and TRBJ2-1, the complete variable domain reads DTGVSQNPRHKITKRGQNVTFRCDPISEHNRLYWYRQTLGQGPEFLTYFQNEAQLEKSRLLSDRFSAERPKGSFSTLEIQRTEQGDSAMYLCASSPYPGRNEQFFGPGTRLTVL.

V is TRBV9 and J is TRBJ2-3, with D possibly matching TRBD1 (5 bases). V lost 0 bases, J lost 2 bases, and 10 bases lay in between. Germline-derived CDR1 and CDR2 are SGDLS and YYNGEE. This CDR3 region has 15 residues. In nucleotides, the CDR3 is TGTGCCAGCAGCGTAGCTGACAGCTTCACAGATACGCAGTATTTT. Translating it yields CASSVADSFTDTQYF. The full variable domain, rest sourced from reference TRBV9 and TRBJ2-3, is DSGVTQTPKHLITATGQRVTLRCSPRSGDLSVYWYQQSLDQGLQFLIQYYNGEERAKGNILERFSAQQFPDLHSELNLSSLELGDSALYFCASSVADSFTDTQYFGPGTRLTVL.

The chain has TRBV5-1 and TRBJ2-7, with TRBD2 matching over 11 bases. CDR1 SGHRS and CDR2 YFSETQ come from the germline V gene. The J segment lost 4 bases and the V segment lost 3 bases, leaving 9 bases of the junction unmatched. The CDR3 runs to 16 residues. The CDR3 loop is CASSSTLAGGSYEQYF. The CDR3 region has the DNA TGCGCCAGCAGCTCGACCCTAGCGGGGGGTTCATACGAGCAGTACTTC. The whole variable domain, remainder taken from reference TRBV5-1 and TRBJ2-7, is KAGVTQTPRYLIKTRGQQVTLSCSPISGHRSVSWYQQTPGQGLQFLFEYFSETQRNKGNFPGRFSGRQFSNSRSEMNVSTLELGDSALYLCASSSTLAGGSYEQYFGPGTRLTVT.

J is TRBJ1-1 and V is TRBV5-1; maybe TRBD1 (5 bases). CDR3 length equals 18 residues. Per germline, CDR1 SGHRS and CDR2 YFSETQ. V lost 4 bases and J 5 bases, leaving 27 bases between the germline ends. CDR3 nucleotides: TGCGCCAGCAGCCCCGGACACCGGAGCCCCTCATGGGGAACTGAAGCTTTCTTT. Protein: CASSPGHRSPSWGTEAFF.

The V call is TRBV5-8, the J call TRBJ1-3; D not resolved. This CDR3 has 15 amino acids. V lost 1 base and J lost 0, with 8 bases in between. From germline, CDR1 is SGHTS and CDR2 YDEGEE. The chain's CDR3 is CASSLPPVSGNTIYF. The CDR3 DNA reads as TGTGCCAGCAGCTTGCCCCCGGTCTCTGGAAACACCATATATTTT.

This clone was recorded a few times. V and J are TRBV7-9 and TRBJ1-4; 7 nucleotides line up with TRBD1. The J segment lost 8 bases and the V segment lost 6 bases, leaving 6 bases of the junction unmatched. This CDR3 spans 13 amino acids. Germline V CDR1 and CDR2: SEHNR, FQNEAQ (reference sequence). CDR3 region: CASRPSQGEKLFF. For the CDR3, the DNA is TGTGCCAGCAGACCATCACAGGGGGAAAAACTGTTTTTT.

This chain joins TRBV2 and TRBJ1-4; possible D gene TRBD1, 6 bases. Trimming took 10 bases from V and 8 from J, leaving 17 bases between them. The CDR3 loop spans 13 amino acids. Germline CDR1 reads SNHLY; CDR2 reads FYNNEI. The CDR3: CATSGGPGEKLFF. In nucleotides, the CDR3 is TGTGCCACTTCTGGGGGCCCTGGGGAAAAACTGTTTTTT.

In this sample, this clone turned up a few times. The V call is TRBV4-2, the J call TRBJ2-7; 9 nucleotides line up with TRBD2. Germline CDR1 reads LGHNA; CDR2 reads YNFKEQ. With 0 bases clipped from V and 1 base from J, the junction kept 1 base outside the gene matches. The CDR3 consists of 15 residues. The chain's CDR3 is CASSQELAGSYEQYF. CDR3 sequence (DNA): TGTGCCAGCAGCCAAGAGCTAGCGGGGTCCTACGAGCAGTACTTC.

This clone was detected a few times. The chain joins TRBV19 to TRBJ1-5; 8 positions match TRBD1. The V and J ends lost 6 bases and 5 bases, in that order; junction bases with no gene match: 0. CDR1 and CDR2 from the germline V gene are LNHDA and SQIVND (reference sequence). The CDR3 extends over 12 amino acids. The CDR3 DNA reads as TGTGCCAGTAGGACAGGGGATCAGCCCCAGCATTTT. This sequence encodes CASRTGDQPQHF.

The chain links TRBV4-2 to TRBJ2-2, with 7 bases matching TRBD2. The CDR3 is 17 residues long. Germline V CDR1 and CDR2: LGHNA, YNFKEQ. The V and J ends lost 4 bases and 6 bases, in that order; junction bases with no gene match: 14. This CDR3 is CASSPLRRTGGSGELFF. The CDR3 region has the DNA TGTGCCAGCAGCCCCCTACGGAGGACGGGGGGATCCGGGGAGCTGTTTTTT.

V and J are TRBV29-1 and TRBJ2-5; D is unresolved. The germline V gene has CDR1 SQVTM and CDR2 ANQGSEA. The CDR3 extends over 13 amino acids. Trimming left V 1 base short and J 0 bases short, with 6 bases between. CDR3 sequence reads: CSVEGENQETQYF. The CDR3 DNA reads as TGCAGCGTTGAAGGAGAAAACCAAGAGACCCAGTACTTC.

This clone was counted only a few times. V and J are TRBV29-1 and TRBJ2-6; 10 bases match TRBD1. V lost 4 bases and J lost 4; bases outside the gene matches: 7. From germline, CDR1 is SQVTM and CDR2 ANQGSEA. The CDR3 is made up of 16 amino acids. The CDR3, as DNA: TGCAGCGTTGGGGCCGGGACAGGGGTAGGGGCCAACGTCCTGACTTTC. Its translation is CSVGAGTGVGANVLTF.

This clone was seen more than once but under ten times. The chain uses TRBV10-1 and TRBJ1-1, with 8 nucleotides matching TRBD1. Trimming took 6 bases from V and 4 from J; bases not matched to a gene: 7. The CDR3 consists of 14 residues. Germline V CDR1 and CDR2: WNHNN, SYGVQD (reference sequence). The CDR3 region is CASRLDRASTEAFF. CDR3 sequence (DNA): TGCGCCAGCAGACTGGACAGGGCCTCCACTGAAGCTTTCTTT.

This clone has just a few counts. The rearrangement joins TRBV5-1 to TRBJ2-3; 8 positions agree with TRBD2. Trimming at V came to 3 bases and at J to 2 bases, leaving 2 bases not matched to a gene. Germline V gene lookup returns CDR1 SGHRS and CDR2 YFSETQ. The CDR3 covers 14 residues. This CDR3 is CASSSGLATDTQYF. As DNA, the CDR3 is TGCGCCAGCAGCTCAGGACTAGCCACAGATACGCAGTATTTT.

V is TRBV7-9 and J is TRBJ1-5, with D possibly TRBD1 on 6 matching bases. The CDR3 is 12 amino acids. Germline V gives CDR1 SEHNR, CDR2 FQNEAQ (reference sequence). V was shortened by 0 bases and J by 9 bases, with 6 bases between the two germline ends. The CDR3 coding sequence is TGTGCCAGCAGCTTAGCGGGGGCGCCCCAGCATTTT. Protein: CASSLAGAPQHF.

The chain is built from TRBV4-3 and TRBJ2-7, with D possibly being TRBD2 (6 bases). V was shortened by 1 base and J by 1 base, with 14 bases between the two germline ends. The CDR3 covers 16 residues. Per germline, CDR1 LGHNA and CDR2 YSLEER. Here the CDR3 reads CASSQGWLEGSYEQYF. CDR3 DNA sequence: TGCGCCAGCAGCCAAGGTTGGTTGGAGGGGTCCTACGAGCAGTACTTC.

This clone was picked up a small number of times. The chain is built from TRBV11-2 and TRBJ2-7; D not certain. The CDR3 covers 12 residues. V was cut by 0 bases and J by 3 bases, with 3 bases left in between. Germline CDR1 reads SGHAT; CDR2 reads FQNNGV. As DNA, the CDR3 is TGTGCCAGCAGCTTAGACATCTACGAGCAGTACTTC. This sequence encodes CASSLDIYEQYF. The whole variable domain, remainder taken from reference TRBV11-2 and TRBJ2-7, is EAGVAQSPRYKIIEKRQSVAFWCNPISGHATLYWYQQILGQGPKLLIQFQNNGVVDDSQLPKDRFSAERLKGVDSTLKIQPAKLEDSAVYLCASSLDIYEQYFGPGTRLTVT.

V is TRBV6-5 and J is TRBJ2-2; the match to TRBD2 covers 11 bases. Unmatched junction bases numbered 3, after V lost 6 bases and J lost 6 bases. Germline CDR1 MNHEY, CDR2 SVGAGI. The CDR3 totals 14 residues. CDR3 DNA: TGTGCCAGCAGCCCGGGACTAGCGGCCGGGGAGCTGTTTTTT. This gives the protein CASSPGLAAGELFF.